A single TCR beta chain is shown here with its context. Its antigen remains unknown. V shed 5 bases, J shed 1 base, and the junction held 1 base outside the gene matches. Germline CDR1 is SGDLS and CDR2 is YYNGEE. The CDR3 spans 13 residues. These data belong to a study of OX40 agonist ivuxolimab in advanced cancers. Study details: Under the entry rules, prior anti-PD-1, anti-PD-L1 or anti-CTLA-4 therapy was allowed, and 40% had some.

TCRdb's copy holds only in-frame clones and misses some; the assay was immunoSEQ multiplex PCR. This table has tens of thousands of clones, about 87% appearing once. Study conclusions and caveats: Clonal expansion in partial responders at 0.1-3.0 mg/kg ranked among the lowest. Clones of CD4+ and CD8+ blood T cells grew by week 6 at doses of 0.1 to 3.0 mg/kg.

The chain couples TRBV9 to TRBJ2-3; TRBD2 matches 7 bases. Sequencing used CD4+ or CD8+ T cells sorted from blood, obtained in a trial of the OX40 agonist ivuxolimab. The receptor was derived from an adult with an advanced solid tumor such as melanoma, head and neck, liver or kidney cancer. The CDR3 loop is CASSTSGTDTQYF. The DNA for the CDR3 is TGTGCCAGCAGTACTAGCGGCACAGATACGCAGTATTTT.